Listed below are T cell receptor beta chains from one sample, sequenced in a study of beta chain features in type 1 diabetes. Clones were sequenced by immunoSEQ multiplex PCR, and TCRdb holds only the in-frame ones, with some missing. The table records about 270,000 clones, roughly an eighth of them present only once. The material sequenced was naive CD4+ T cells from blood. Every receptor here comes from a man aged 30-40 years with type 1 diabetes. CDR3s include the opening cysteine and the closing phenylalanine or tryptophan. D genes are given only for firm matches. The size of a clone is reported for some rows only, either as once, few or many, or as a class for expanded clones.

CASSEGTGGPWELFF,TGTGCCAGCAGTGAAGGGACAGGGGGACCCTGGGAGCTGTTTTTT,TRBV25-1,TRBJ2-2,few,TRBD1
CASSPTPASGSADTQYF,TGTGCCAGCTCACCGACACCTGCTAGCGGGAGCGCAGATACGCAGTATTTT,TRBV18,TRBJ2-3,.,TRBD2
CASRLRLDSTDTQYF,TGTGCCAGCAGACTTCGACTAGACTCCACAGATACGCAGTATTTT,TRBV28,TRBJ2-3,.,.
CASSLDRANYGYTF,TGCGCCAGCAGCTTAGACAGGGCTAACTATGGCTACACCTTC,TRBV5-1,TRBJ1-2,few,TRBD1
CASSQGQVGYTF,TGTGCCAGCAGCCAAGGACAGGTTGGCTACACCTTC,TRBV14,TRBJ1-2,.,.
CSASGQPQHF,TGCAGTGCTAGCGGTCAGCCCCAGCATTTT,TRBV20-1,TRBJ1-5,.,.
CASSLAEPSEAFF,TGTGCCAGCTCACTTGCTGAACCTAGTGAAGCTTTCTTT,TRBV18,TRBJ1-1,.,.
CASSYSRTGNTGELFF,TGTGCCAGCAGTTACTCCCGGACAGGGAACACCGGGGAGCTGTTTTTT,TRBV6-5,TRBJ2-2,.,TRBD1
CASSLGRVSSYNEQFF,TGTGCCAGCAGCTTAGGCCGAGTTTCCTCCTACAATGAGCAGTTCTTC,TRBV13,TRBJ2-1,.,.
CASSSVDRSGRNEQFF,TGTGCCAGCAGCTCAGTTGACCGTAGCGGGAGGAATGAGCAGTTCTTC,TRBV11-2,TRBJ2-1,few,TRBD2
CASSSDSEQTQYF,TGTGCCAGCAGCTCCGACTCAGAGCAGACCCAGTACTTC,TRBV5-4,TRBJ2-5,few,.
CASSGRDTEAFF,TGTGCCAGCAGTGGCCGGGACACTGAAGCTTTCTTT,TRBV6-1,TRBJ1-1,few,.
CATTPGTGGEKLFF,TGTGCCACCACCCCGGGGACAGGGGGTGAAAAACTGTTTTTT,TRBV2,TRBJ1-4,few,TRBD1
CASSFMSGTYEQYF,TGTGCCAGCAGCTTTATGAGCGGTACCTACGAGCAGTACTTC,TRBV7-6,TRBJ2-7,.,.
CASSPKTSSYEQYF,TGTGCCAGCAGCCCCAAGACTAGCTCCTACGAGCAGTACTTC,TRBV7-9,TRBJ2-7,.,.
CASSLSSGKAQDTQYF,TGTGCCAGCAGCCTCTCTAGCGGGAAAGCACAAGATACGCAGTATTTT,TRBV6-6,TRBJ2-3,.,TRBD2
CASRREGETQYF,TGCGCCAGCCGGAGGGAGGGAGAGACCCAGTACTTC,TRBV5-1,TRBJ2-5,.,TRBD2
CASSIGTGSNQPQHF,TGTGCCAGCAGCATCGGGACAGGGTCCAATCAGCCCCAGCATTTT,TRBV5-5,TRBJ1-5,few,TRBD1
CASSPGLAGRNEQFF,TGTGCCAGCAGCCCCGGACTAGCGGGACGCAATGAGCAGTTCTTC,TRBV5-4,TRBJ2-1,.,TRBD2
CASSYKRGIYNEQFF,TGTGCCAGCAGCTATAAACGGGGGATCTACAATGAGCAGTTCTTC,TRBV7-8,TRBJ2-1,few,.
CASSLARLRRELFF,TGTGCCAGCAGCTTAGCCCGACTTCGGCGGGAGCTGTTTTTT,TRBV7-8,TRBJ2-2,.,.
CASRQVRAGGELFF,TGTGCCAGCAGACAGGTTCGGGCAGGAGGGGAGCTGTTTTTT,TRBV7-9,TRBJ2-2,.,.
CASSQGQGRLFF,TGCGCCAGCAGCCAAGGGCAGGGAAGACTGTTTTTT,TRBV4-3,TRBJ1-4,.,.
CASSLYETGDGNTIYF,TGTGCCAGCAGCTTATATGAGACAGGGGATGGAAACACCATATATTTT,TRBV7-9,TRBJ1-3,few,TRBD1
CALPRAGNTDTQYF,TGTGCCTTACCCCGGGCGGGAAACACAGATACGCAGTATTTT,TRBV30,TRBJ2-3,.,.
CASSLAGSYGYTF,TGTGCCAGCAGTTTAGCAGGTAGCTATGGCTACACCTTC,TRBV27,TRBJ1-2,few,.
CASSITSGSSDTQYF,TGCGCCAGCAGCATTACTAGCGGGAGTTCAGATACGCAGTATTTT,TRBV5-1,TRBJ2-3,.,TRBD2
CASSSPGLAGGLGNEQFF,TGTGCCAGTAGCTCCCCGGGACTAGCGGGAGGGCTCGGCAATGAGCAGTTCTTC,TRBV19,TRBJ2-1,.,TRBD2
CASSEASYEQYF,TGTGCCAGCAGTGAGGCTTCCTACGAGCAGTACTTC,TRBV2,TRBJ2-7,few,.
CASSLGLAGAQYF,TGTGCCAGCAGCCTGGGACTAGCGGGAGCCCAGTACTTC,TRBV5-6,TRBJ2-5,few,TRBD2
CSVGTGPGYNEQFF,TGCAGCGTTGGGACAGGGCCGGGTTACAATGAGCAGTTCTTC,TRBV29-1,TRBJ2-1,few,TRBD1
CAISESSWYSRIEQFF,TGTGCCATCAGTGAGTCTTCATGGTACAGTCGCATTGAGCAGTTCTTC,TRBV10-3,TRBJ2-1,few,.
CASSLAAVEGTIYF,TGTGCCAGCAGCTTAGCAGCGGTGGAAGGTACCATATATTTT,TRBV13,TRBJ1-3,.,.
CSAGVTDTQYF,TGCAGTGCCGGAGTGACAGATACGCAGTATTTT,TRBV20-1,TRBJ2-3,few,.
CASSPEQSNIQYF,TGTGCCAGCAGCCCCGAGCAATCGAACATTCAGTACTTC,TRBV6-5,TRBJ2-4,.,.
CASSSRGTDTQYF,TGTGCCAGCAGCTCACGAGGCACAGATACGCAGTATTTT,TRBV7-3,TRBJ2-3,.,.
CASSSGLAGAYEQYF,TGTGCCAGTAGTAGCGGACTAGCGGGGGCCTACGAGCAGTACTTC,TRBV19,TRBJ2-7,few,TRBD2
CASSGLLYEQYF,TGTGCCAGCAGCGGACTCCTATACGAGCAGTACTTC,TRBV6-6,TRBJ2-7,.,.
CASSGQGSGNQPQHF,TGTGCCAGCAGTGGACAGGGAAGCGGCAATCAGCCCCAGCATTTT,TRBV25-1,TRBJ1-5,.,TRBD1
CASGQGVNTEAFF,TGTGCCAGCGGGCAGGGGGTGAACACTGAAGCTTTCTTT,TRBV5-4,TRBJ1-1,.,TRBD1
CASSPFTGTGLSETQYF,TGTGCCAGCTCACCCTTTACTGGGACAGGTCTTTCGGAGACCCAGTACTTC,TRBV18,TRBJ2-5,.,TRBD1